This section outlines one T cell receptor beta chain sequence together with its context. Antigen: not known. TCRdb's table, derived via immunoSEQ multiplex PCR, lists solely in-frame clones and lacks some. This table holds 65,000 to 80,000 clones, 94% found once. The sample comes from a study of cytomegalovirus exposure and HLA in healthy donors. Background on the study: According to later analysis, the same platform produced the 120 or so validation and over 600 first-cohort repertoires.

Among the 110 or so subjects of the validation cohort, separate from the roughly 700-subject first cohort, were the donors. Study results and limitations: In a later analysis, first-cohort TCR clusters were found to tend to co-occur in the approximately 110 validation repertoires. Most TCR sequences showed up rarely, but some public TCRs showed up in many donors.

What was sequenced was PBMCs. This receptor was obtained from a woman under 30 in good health and CMV-seronegative.

CDR3 DNA: TGCGCCAGCAGAACCCCTGCGGGAGAGAACACCGGGGAGCTGTTTTTT. Translated: CASRTPAGENTGELFF. This chain connects TRBV5-1 to TRBJ2-2, with 7 positions matching TRBD2. Germline V gene sequence: CDR1 SGHRS, CDR2 YFSETQ. This CDR3 contains 16 residues. Losses at the gene ends were 5 bases for V and 1 base for J; bases not matched to a gene: 8.